Following are 21 T cell receptor beta chains from one sample sequenced in a study of T cell responses to AZD1222 COVID-19 vaccine. Method: immunoSEQ multiplex PCR; TCRdb's copy keeps in-frame clones and lacks some. The top ten hold 4% to 5.5% of the sample, which has 85,000 to 130,000 clones, roughly 92% seen once. The source material was peripheral blood, sampled on day 0 of AZD1222 vaccination. All receptors derive from an adult in good health.

This rearrangement joins TRBV27 to TRBJ2-7; TRBD1 is a possible D gene (5 bases). The CDR3 consists of 15 residues. Germline assignment: CDR1 MNHEY and CDR2 SMNVEV (reference sequence). V gave up 2 bases and J gave up 6 bases, with 17 bases separating them. CDR3 DNA sequence: TGTGCCAGCAGTTTACGGCAGGGTGGCTCGCGCGAGCAGTACTTC. The encoded protein is CASSLRQGGSREQYF.

The V gene is TRBV2, the J gene TRBJ2-5; D perhaps matches TRBD2 (6 bases). The CDR3 is 14 residues long. CDR1 is SNHLY and CDR2 is FYNNEI in the germline V gene. V shed 6 bases and J shed 5 bases, with 16 bases lying between them. CDR3 protein: CASSPGGARETQYF. The CDR3 region has the DNA TGTGCCAGCAGCCCCGGAGGGGCCAGGGAGACCCAGTACTTC. The full variable domain, completed using reference TRBV2 and TRBJ2-5, is EPEVTQTPSHQVTQMGQEVILRCVPISNHLYFYWYRQILGQKVEFLVSFYNNEISEKSEIFDDQFSVERPDGSNFTLKIRSTKLEDSAMYFCASSPGGARETQYFGPGTRLLVL.

V usage is TRBV5-1 and J usage is TRBJ1-6; 7 nucleotides align to TRBD1. V gave up 5 bases and J gave up 5 bases; unmatched junction bases: 4. This CDR3 is 14 amino acids long. Germline assignment: CDR1 SGHRS and CDR2 YFSETQ. The CDR3 loop reads CASRGTENNSPLHF. The CDR3 DNA is TGCGCCAGCAGGGGGACAGAGAATAATTCACCCCTCCACTTT.

The chain uses TRBV7-3 and TRBJ2-5; D ambiguous. Germline V gives CDR1 SGHTA, CDR2 FQGTGA. V lost 6 bases and J 4 bases, leaving 12 bases between the germline ends. The CDR3 covers 13 residues. The DNA for the CDR3 is TGTGCCAGCAGTAACAGTAGGGTAGAGACCCAGTACTTC. It codes for CASSNSRVETQYF. Combining the CDR3 with reference TRBV7-3 and TRBJ2-5 gives the whole variable domain GAGVSQTPSNKVTEKGKYVELRCDPISGHTALYWYRQSLGQGPEFLIYFQGTGAADDSGLPNDRFFAVRPEGSVSTLKIQRTERGDSAVYLCASSNSRVETQYFGPGTRLLVL.

The rearrangement uses TRBV11-3 and TRBJ2-2, with D unclear. Germline CDR1 is SGHNT and CDR2 is YENEEA. The V end lost 7 bases, the J end lost 7 bases, and 19 bases lay between the germline ends. The CDR3 sequence is 15 residues long. This CDR3 is CASNLGPQWDGELFF. CDR3 DNA: TGTGCCAGCAACCTAGGACCCCAGTGGGACGGGGAGCTGTTTTTT. Supplemented by reference TRBV11-3 and TRBJ2-2, the full variable domain reads EAGVVQSPRYKIIEKKQPVAFWCNPISGHNTLYWYLQNLGQGPELLIRYENEEAVDDSQLPKDRFSAERLKGVDSTLKIQPAELGDSAVYLCASNLGPQWDGELFFGEGSRLTVL.

There are a few counts of this clone. V and J are TRBV6-1 and TRBJ1-5; TRBD1 might be the D (5 bases). The V gene lost 1 base and the J gene lost 2 bases, with 9 bases spanning the gap. This CDR3 comprises 15 residues. Per the germline V gene, CDR1 is MNHNS and CDR2 is SASEGT. In DNA, the CDR3 is TGTGCCAGCAGTGAAGTGGGGGGGGGCAATCAGCCCCAGCATTTT. This encodes CASSEVGGGNQPQHF.

The gene calls are TRBV6-5 and TRBJ2-1; no clear D. V lost 6 bases and J lost 4, with 16 bases in between. The CDR3 extends over 15 amino acids. CDR1 MNHEY and CDR2 SVGAGI come from the germline V gene. Written as DNA, the CDR3 is TGTGCCAGCAGATTAGACCCCACGGCTTACAATGAGCAGTTCTTC. Its protein product is CASRLDPTAYNEQFF.

The chain recombines TRBV6-2 or TRBV6-3 with TRBJ2-7; 7 bases map to TRBD1. J gave up 1 base and V 4 bases, and 10 bases lay outside the gene matches. Per the germline V gene, CDR1 is MNHEY and CDR2 is SVGEGT. The length of the CDR3 is 16 residues. The CDR3: CASSFLRDSYSYEQYF. The DNA of the CDR3 is TGTGCCAGCAGTTTCCTCCGGGACAGTTATTCCTACGAGCAGTACTTC.

This chain uses TRBV15 with TRBJ2-5; TRBD2 matches at 7 bases. J lost 5 bases, V lost 0 bases, and 12 bases had no gene match. The CDR3 is 17 amino acids. Germline V lookup: CDR1 LNHNV, CDR2 YYDKDF (reference sequence). CDR3 protein: CATSRDRSSGAGETQYF. CDR3 nucleotide sequence: TGTGCCACCAGCAGAGATAGAAGCAGCGGGGCCGGGGAGACCCAGTACTTC.

The rearrangement links TRBV14 to TRBJ1-3; D unresolved. CDR3 length: 16 amino acids. Germline V gene sequence: CDR1 SGHDN, CDR2 FVKESK. Trimming left V 1 base short and J 1 base short, with 11 bases between. The CDR3: CASSQVGVSSGNTIYF. CDR3 DNA: TGTGCCAGCAGCCAAGTTGGGGTGTCTTCTGGAAACACCATATATTTT.

The chain recombines TRBV24-1 with TRBJ2-7, with 14 nucleotides matching TRBD2. After removal of 4 bases from V and 0 bases from J, the junction contained 7 bases not matched to a gene. The V gene's germline CDR1 is KGHDR and CDR2 SFDVKD. There are 18 residues in the CDR3. CDR3 nucleotide sequence: TGTGCCACCAGTGACCCAGGGACTAGCGGGGGCAGCTCCTACGAGCAGTACTTC. Amino acid sequence: CATSDPGTSGGSSYEQYF.

The rearrangement joins TRBV21-1 to TRBJ1-1; the table's D call TRBD1 went unverified against the DNA. TRBV21-1 is a recognized pseudogene. CDR3 size: 18 residues. The CDR3 region has the DNA TGTGCCAGCAGCAAGTTCCGGGACAGGATCGCGGCGAACACTGAAGCTTTCTTT. This sequence encodes CASSKFRDRIAANTEAFF.

This rearrangement joins TRBV19 to TRBJ2-1, with D perhaps matching TRBD2 (5 bases). Trimming shortened V by 1 base and J by 5 bases, and 12 bases separated the two germline ends. The CDR3 is 15 amino acids. Germline CDR1 LNHDA, CDR2 SQIVND (reference sequence). The CDR3 loop is CASSIVRDYNNEQFF. In nucleotides, the CDR3 is TGTGCCAGTAGTATAGTCCGGGATTACAACAATGAGCAGTTCTTC.

This chain uses TRBV5-4 with TRBJ1-6; D gene ambiguous. V dropped 0 bases and J dropped 14 bases, with 15 bases sitting between them. This CDR3 has 14 amino acids. Germline V gene lookup returns CDR1 SGHNT and CDR2 YYREEE (reference sequence). In DNA, the CDR3 is TGTGCCAGCAGCTTGGTAGGAGAGCTCGGGTCCCTCCACTTT. This gives the protein CASSLVGELGSLHF.

The chain couples TRBV24-1 to TRBJ1-1; a possible D gene is TRBD1 (5 bases). The V end lost 4 bases, the J end lost 2 bases, and 7 bases lay between the germline ends. Germline CDR1 and CDR2: KGHDR and SFDVKD. The CDR3 spans 13 residues. In DNA, the CDR3 is TGTGCCACCAGTGACCAGGGAAACACTGAAGCTTTCTTT. Its protein product is CATSDQGNTEAFF.

This clone was counted a single time. This chain links TRBV9 with TRBJ1-2; 7 bases are a match to TRBD1. This CDR3 contains 15 residues. Germline loops: CDR1 SGDLS, CDR2 YYNGEE. Trimming took 3 bases from V and 4 from J; bases not matched to a gene: 9. DNA for the CDR3: TGTGCCAGCAGCGCCTGGGAAACAGGGGTCTATGGCTACACCTTC. Translation: CASSAWETGVYGYTF.

The genes are TRBV11-2 and TRBJ1-2, with D perhaps TRBD1 (5 bases). CDR3 size: 12 residues. Germline-derived CDR1 and CDR2 are SGHAT and FQNNGV. V was pared by 1 base and J by 8 bases, with 8 bases between. CDR3 coding DNA: TGTGCCAGCAGCTTAGGACAGTCGGGCTACACCTTC. It encodes CASSLGQSGYTF.

The V gene is TRBV28, the J gene TRBJ1-1; no clear D gene. This CDR3 is built from 13 residues. The germline V gene encodes CDR1 MDHEN and CDR2 SYDVKM. Trimming stripped 2 bases from V and 4 bases from J, with 8 bases between. CDR3 DNA sequence: TGTGCCAGCAGTTTACCTGCAAGCACTGAAGCTTTCTTT. Translation gives CASSLPASTEAFF.

V is TRBV6-5 and J is TRBJ2-7; 11 bases are shared with TRBD1. The CDR3 loop spans 15 amino acids. J was trimmed by 2 bases and V by 2 bases; bases with no gene match: 2. Germline CDR1 is MNHEY and CDR2 is SVGAGI. DNA for the CDR3: TGTGCCAGCAGTTACGGACAGGGGGCGACCTACGAGCAGTACTTC. It yields the protein CASSYGQGATYEQYF.

The rearrangement uses TRBV10-1 and TRBJ2-5; the D is unclear. Germline loops: CDR1 WNHNN, CDR2 SYGVQD (reference sequence). The CDR3 is 16 residues long. V was shortened by 0 bases and J by 4 bases, with 15 bases between the two germline ends. CDR3: CASSESTATGLETQYF. Written as DNA, the CDR3 is TGCGCCAGCAGTGAGTCAACGGCTACTGGGTTAGAGACCCAGTACTTC.

The rearrangement joins TRBV3-1 (or the pseudogene TRBV3-2) to TRBJ2-7, with D perhaps being TRBD1 or TRBD2 (5 bases each). V lost 0 bases and J lost 4, with 10 bases in between. The germline V gene encodes CDR1 LGHDT and CDR2 YNNKEL (reference sequence). The CDR3 runs 14 residues. Written as DNA, the CDR3 is TGTGCCAGCAGCCAAGAGAACAGGAGGTACGAGCAGTACTTC. It specifies CASSQENRRYEQYF.